The clone carrying this TCR beta chain showed up just a few times. Employing constant-segment primers, 5'RACE generated TCR alpha and TCR beta cDNA libraries bearing sample barcodes and UMIs. A single record per CDR3 protein comes from TCRdb applying MiXCR to the 5' RACE reads. The sample has fewer than 450,000 distinct CDR3 sequences; roughly 26% are singletons. The germline gives CDR1 LNHNV, CDR2 YYDKDF (reference sequence). The CDR3 has 18 residues. Trimming shortened V by 3 bases and J by 0 bases, and 19 bases separated the two germline ends. These data come from a study of T-cell memory formation after mild COVID-19. For the study at large: Largely, TCR clusters stayed within a single donor.

This rearrangement joins TRBV15 to TRBJ2-3, with D possibly being TRBD2 (6 bases). This receptor was obtained from an adult woman who had mild COVID-19 (a few samples of this study predate the infection). Cell type and time point are not known. The sample was PBMCs or a T cell subset sorted from them (not recorded which). The CDR3 DNA reads as TGTGCCACCAGCAGGGACTACATCTCCCTTTATAGCACAGATACGCAGTATTTT. It translates to CATSRDYISLYSTDTQYF.